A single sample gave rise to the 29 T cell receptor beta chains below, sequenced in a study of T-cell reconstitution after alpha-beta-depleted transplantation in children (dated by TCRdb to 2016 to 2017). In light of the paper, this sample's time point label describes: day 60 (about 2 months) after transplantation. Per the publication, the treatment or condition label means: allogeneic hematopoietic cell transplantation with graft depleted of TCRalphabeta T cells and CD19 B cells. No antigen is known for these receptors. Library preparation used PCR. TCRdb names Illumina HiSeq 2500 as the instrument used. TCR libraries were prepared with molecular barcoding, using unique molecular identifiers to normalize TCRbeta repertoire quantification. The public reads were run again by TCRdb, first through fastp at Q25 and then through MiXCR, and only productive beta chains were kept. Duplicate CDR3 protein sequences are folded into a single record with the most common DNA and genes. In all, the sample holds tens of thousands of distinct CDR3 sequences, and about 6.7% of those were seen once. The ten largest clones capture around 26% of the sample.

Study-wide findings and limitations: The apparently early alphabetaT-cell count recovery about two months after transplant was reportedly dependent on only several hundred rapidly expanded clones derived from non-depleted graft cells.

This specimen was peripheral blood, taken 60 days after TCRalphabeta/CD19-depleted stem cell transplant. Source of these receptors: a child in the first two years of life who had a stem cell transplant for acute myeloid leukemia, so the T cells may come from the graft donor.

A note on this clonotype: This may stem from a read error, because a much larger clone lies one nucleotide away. CDR3 DNA: TGTGCCAGCAGGCCTCCCACAAACTACGAGCAGTACTTC. Amino acids: CASRPPTNYEQYF. J is TRBJ2-7 and V is TRBV11-2, with D unclear. The CDR3 length is 13 residues. The ends were cut back, 6 bases at V and 3 bases at J, with 12 bases in the middle. Germline V CDR1 and CDR2: SGHAT, FQNNGV.

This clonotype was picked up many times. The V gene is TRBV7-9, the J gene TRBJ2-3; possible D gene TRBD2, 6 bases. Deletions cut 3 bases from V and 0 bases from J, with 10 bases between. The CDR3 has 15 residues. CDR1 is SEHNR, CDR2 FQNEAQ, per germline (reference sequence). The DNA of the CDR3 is TGTGCCAGCAGCTTCCGGAGGGGCAGCACAGATACGCAGTATTTT. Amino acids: CASSFRRGSTDTQYF.

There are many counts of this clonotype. Written as DNA, the CDR3 is TGTGCCAGCAGCTTAGATGGGAGGGGGCGAGGAGCTTTCTTT. As protein: CASSLDGRGRGAFF. J is TRBJ1-1 and V is TRBV11-2; TRBD1 aligns across 7 bases. The CDR3 spans 14 residues. Germline-derived CDR1 and CDR2 are SGHAT and FQNNGV. The J segment lost 10 bases and the V segment lost 0 bases, leaving 8 bases of the junction unmatched.

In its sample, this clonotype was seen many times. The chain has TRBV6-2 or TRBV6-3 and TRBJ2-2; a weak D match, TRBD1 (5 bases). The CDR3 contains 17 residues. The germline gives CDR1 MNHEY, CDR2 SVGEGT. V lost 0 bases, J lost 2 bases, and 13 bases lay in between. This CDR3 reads CASSYSIKQANTGELFF. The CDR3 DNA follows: TGTGCCAGCAGTTACTCGATTAAACAGGCCAACACCGGGGAGCTGTTTTTT.

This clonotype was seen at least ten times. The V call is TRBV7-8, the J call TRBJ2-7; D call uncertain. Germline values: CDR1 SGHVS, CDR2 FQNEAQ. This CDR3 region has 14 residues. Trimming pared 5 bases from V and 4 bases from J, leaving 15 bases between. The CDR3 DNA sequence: TGTGCCAGCAGCCTGGTCCGAAGCCCTTACGAGCAGTACTTC. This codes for CASSLVRSPYEQYF.

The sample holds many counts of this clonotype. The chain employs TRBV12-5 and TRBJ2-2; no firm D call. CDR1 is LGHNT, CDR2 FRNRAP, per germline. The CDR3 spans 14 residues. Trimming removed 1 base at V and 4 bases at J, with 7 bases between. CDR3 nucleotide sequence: TGTGCTAGTGGTTTGGGGGTAGGCACCGGGGAGCTGTTTTTT. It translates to CASGLGVGTGELFF.

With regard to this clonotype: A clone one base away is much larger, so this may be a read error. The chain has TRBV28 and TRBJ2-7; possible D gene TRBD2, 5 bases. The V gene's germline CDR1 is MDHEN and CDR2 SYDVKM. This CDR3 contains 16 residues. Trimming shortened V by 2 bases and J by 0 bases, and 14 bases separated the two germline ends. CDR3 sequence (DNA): TGTGCCAGCAGTTTACCTTCGGCGGGCTACTCCTACGAGCAGTACTTC. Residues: CASSLPSAGYSYEQYF.

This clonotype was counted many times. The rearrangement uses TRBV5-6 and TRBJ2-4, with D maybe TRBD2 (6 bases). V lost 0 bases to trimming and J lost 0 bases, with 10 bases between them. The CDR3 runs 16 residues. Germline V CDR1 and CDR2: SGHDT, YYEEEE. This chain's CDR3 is CASSLGDLLAKNIQYF. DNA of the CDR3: TGTGCCAGCAGCTTGGGGGACTTACTAGCCAAAAACATTCAGTACTTC.

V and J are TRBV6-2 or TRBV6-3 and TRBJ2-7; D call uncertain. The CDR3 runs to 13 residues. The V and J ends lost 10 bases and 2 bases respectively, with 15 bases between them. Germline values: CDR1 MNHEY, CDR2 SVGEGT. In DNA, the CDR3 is TGTGCCACCGATACCGGGTCCCCCTACGAGCAGTACTTC. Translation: CATDTGSPYEQYF.

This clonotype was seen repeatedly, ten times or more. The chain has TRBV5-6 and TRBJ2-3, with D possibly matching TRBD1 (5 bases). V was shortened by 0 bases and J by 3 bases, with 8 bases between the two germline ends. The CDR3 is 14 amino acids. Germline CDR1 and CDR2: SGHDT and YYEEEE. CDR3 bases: TGTGCCAGCAGCTTGGGGGCAGGGACAGATACGCAGTATTTT. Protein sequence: CASSLGAGTDTQYF.

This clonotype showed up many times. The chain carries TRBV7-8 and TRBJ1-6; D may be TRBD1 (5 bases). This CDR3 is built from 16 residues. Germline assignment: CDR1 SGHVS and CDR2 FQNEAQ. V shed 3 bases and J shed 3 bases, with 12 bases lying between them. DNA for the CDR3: TGTGCCAGCAGCTTCTCCGGGACCGTCTATAATTCACCCCTCCACTTT. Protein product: CASSFSGTVYNSPLHF. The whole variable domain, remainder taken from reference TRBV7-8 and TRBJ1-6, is GAGVSQSPRYKVAKRGQDVALRCDPISGHVSLFWYQQALGQGPEFLTYFQNEAQLDKSGLPSDRFFAERPEGSVSTLKIQRTQQEDSAVYLCASSFSGTVYNSPLHFGNGTRLTVT.

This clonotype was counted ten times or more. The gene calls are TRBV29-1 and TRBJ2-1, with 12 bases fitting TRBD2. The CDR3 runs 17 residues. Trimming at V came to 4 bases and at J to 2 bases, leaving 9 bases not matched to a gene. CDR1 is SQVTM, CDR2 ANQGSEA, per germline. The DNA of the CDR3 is TGCAGCGTTGCAGGGCTAGCGGGAGGGAGCCCCTACAATGAGCAGTTCTTC. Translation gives CSVAGLAGGSPYNEQFF.

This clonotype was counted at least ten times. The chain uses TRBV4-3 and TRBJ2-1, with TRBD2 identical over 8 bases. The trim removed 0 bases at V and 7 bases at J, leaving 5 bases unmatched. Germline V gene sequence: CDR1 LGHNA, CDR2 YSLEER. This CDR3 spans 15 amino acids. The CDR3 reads CASSQDVSSGNEQFF. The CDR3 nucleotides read TGCGCCAGCAGCCAAGATGTTTCTAGCGGGAATGAGCAGTTCTTC.

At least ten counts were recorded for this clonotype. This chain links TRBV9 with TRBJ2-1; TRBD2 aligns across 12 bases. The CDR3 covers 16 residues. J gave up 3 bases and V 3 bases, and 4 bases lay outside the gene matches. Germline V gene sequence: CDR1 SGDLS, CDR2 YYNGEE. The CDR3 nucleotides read TGTGCCAGCAGCGCTAGCGGGGGGGCCAGCTACAATGAGCAGTTCTTC. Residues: CASSASGGASYNEQFF. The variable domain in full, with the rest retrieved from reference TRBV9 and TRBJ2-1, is DSGVTQTPKHLITATGQRVTLRCSPRSGDLSVYWYQQSLDQGLQFLIQYYNGEERAKGNILERFSAQQFPDLHSELNLSSLELGDSALYFCASSASGGASYNEQFFGPGTRLTVL.

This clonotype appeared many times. The CDR3 is CSARDRGRNEKLFF. The DNA of the CDR3 is TGCAGCGCCCGGGACAGGGGGAGGAATGAAAAACTGTTTTTT. V is TRBV29-1 and J is TRBJ1-4, with 11 nucleotides matching TRBD1. V was clipped by 7 bases and J by 5 bases; unmatched bases: 6. The CDR3 covers 14 residues. Looked up from germline, CDR1 is SQVTM and CDR2 is ANQGSEA.

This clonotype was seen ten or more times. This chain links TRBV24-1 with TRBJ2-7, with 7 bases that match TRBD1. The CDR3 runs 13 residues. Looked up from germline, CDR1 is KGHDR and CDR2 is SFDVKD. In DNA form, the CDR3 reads TGTGCTTGCCAAGACAGGGACAACTACGAGCAGTACTTC. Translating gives CACQDRDNYEQYF.

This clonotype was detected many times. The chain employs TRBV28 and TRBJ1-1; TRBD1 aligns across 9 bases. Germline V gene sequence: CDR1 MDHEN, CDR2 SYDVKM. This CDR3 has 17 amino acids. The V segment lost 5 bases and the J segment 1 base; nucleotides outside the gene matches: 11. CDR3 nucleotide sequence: TGTGCCAGCAGTCTCACTATGACAGGGGGAGAGAACACTGAAGCTTTCTTT. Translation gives CASSLTMTGGENTEAFF.

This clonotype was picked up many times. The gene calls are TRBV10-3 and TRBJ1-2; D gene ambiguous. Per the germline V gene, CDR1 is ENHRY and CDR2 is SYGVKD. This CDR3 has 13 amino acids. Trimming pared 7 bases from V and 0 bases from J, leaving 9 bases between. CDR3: CAIKLPANYGYTF. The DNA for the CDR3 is TGTGCCATCAAACTGCCAGCTAACTATGGCTACACCTTC.

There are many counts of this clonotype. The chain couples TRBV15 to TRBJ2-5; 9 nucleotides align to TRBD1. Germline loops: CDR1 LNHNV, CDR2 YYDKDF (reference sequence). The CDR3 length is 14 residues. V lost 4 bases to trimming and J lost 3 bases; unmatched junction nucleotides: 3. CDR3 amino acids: CATSTGQGEETQYF. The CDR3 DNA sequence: TGTGCCACCAGCACGGGACAGGGAGAAGAGACCCAGTACTTC.

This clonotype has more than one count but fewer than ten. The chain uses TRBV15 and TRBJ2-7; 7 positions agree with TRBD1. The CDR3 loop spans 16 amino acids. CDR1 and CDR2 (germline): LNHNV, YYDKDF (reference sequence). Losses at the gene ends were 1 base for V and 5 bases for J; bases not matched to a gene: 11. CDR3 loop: CATSRARDRVVDEQYF. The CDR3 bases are TGTGCCACCAGCAGAGCTCGAGACAGGGTGGTTGACGAGCAGTACTTC. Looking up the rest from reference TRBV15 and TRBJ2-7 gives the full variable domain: DAMVIQNPRYQVTQFGKPVTLSCSQTLNHNVMYWYQQKSSQAPKLLFHYYDKDFNNEADTPDNFQSRRPNTSFCFLDIRSPGLGDTAMYLCATSRARDRVVDEQYFGPGTRLTVT.

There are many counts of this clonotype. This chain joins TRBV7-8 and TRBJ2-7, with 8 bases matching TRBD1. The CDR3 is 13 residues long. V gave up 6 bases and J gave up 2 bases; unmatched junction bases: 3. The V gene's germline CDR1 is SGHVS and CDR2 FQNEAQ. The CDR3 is CASSQDRAYEQYF. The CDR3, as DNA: TGTGCCAGCAGTCAGGACAGGGCCTACGAGCAGTACTTC.

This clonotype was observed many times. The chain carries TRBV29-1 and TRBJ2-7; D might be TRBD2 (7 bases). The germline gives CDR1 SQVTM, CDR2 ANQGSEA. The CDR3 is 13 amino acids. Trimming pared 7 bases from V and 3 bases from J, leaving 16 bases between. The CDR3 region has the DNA TGCAGCGGGGGGGGGCGCTTTTACTACGAGCAGTACTTC. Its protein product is CSGGGRFYYEQYF.

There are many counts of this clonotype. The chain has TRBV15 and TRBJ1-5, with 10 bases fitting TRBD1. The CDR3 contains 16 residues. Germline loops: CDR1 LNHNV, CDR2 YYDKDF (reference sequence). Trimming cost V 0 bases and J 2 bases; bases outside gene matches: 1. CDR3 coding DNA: TGTGCCACCAGCAGAGAGGGGACAGGGGGCAATCAGCCCCAGCATTTT. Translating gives CATSREGTGGNQPQHF.

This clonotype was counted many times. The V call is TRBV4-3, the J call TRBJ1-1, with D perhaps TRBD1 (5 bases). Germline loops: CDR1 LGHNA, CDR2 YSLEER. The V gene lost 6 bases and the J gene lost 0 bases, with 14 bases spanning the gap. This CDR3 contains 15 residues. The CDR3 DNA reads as TGCGCCAGCAGGCCCAGGGCCAACATGAACACTGAAGCTTTCTTT. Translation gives CASRPRANMNTEAFF.

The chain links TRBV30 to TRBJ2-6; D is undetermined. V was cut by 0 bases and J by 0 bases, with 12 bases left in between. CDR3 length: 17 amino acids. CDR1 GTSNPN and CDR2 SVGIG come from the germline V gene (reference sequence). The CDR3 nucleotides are TGTGCCTGGAGTGTACTGGTAAGAGGCTCTGGGGCCAACGTCCTGACTTTC. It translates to CAWSVLVRGSGANVLTF.

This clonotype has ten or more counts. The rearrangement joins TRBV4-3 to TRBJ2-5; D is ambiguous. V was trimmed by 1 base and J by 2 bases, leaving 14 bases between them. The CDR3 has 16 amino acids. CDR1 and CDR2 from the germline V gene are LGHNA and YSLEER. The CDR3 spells CASSQAPGSFQETQYF. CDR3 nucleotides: TGCGCCAGCAGCCAAGCCCCGGGCAGCTTTCAAGAGACCCAGTACTTC.

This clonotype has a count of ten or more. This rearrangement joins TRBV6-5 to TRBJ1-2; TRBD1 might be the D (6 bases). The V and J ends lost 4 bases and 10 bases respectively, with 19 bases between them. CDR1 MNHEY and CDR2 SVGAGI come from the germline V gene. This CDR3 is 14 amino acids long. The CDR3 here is CASSSLPGAWDYTF. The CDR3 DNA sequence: TGTGCCAGCAGTTCTCTTCCAGGGGCCTGGGACTACACCTTC.

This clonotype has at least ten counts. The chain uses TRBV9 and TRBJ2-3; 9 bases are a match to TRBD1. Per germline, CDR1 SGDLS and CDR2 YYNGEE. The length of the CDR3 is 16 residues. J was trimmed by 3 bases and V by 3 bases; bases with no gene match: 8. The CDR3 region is CASSGPRDRDTDTQYF. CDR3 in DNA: TGTGCCAGCAGCGGCCCAAGGGACAGGGATACAGATACGCAGTATTTT. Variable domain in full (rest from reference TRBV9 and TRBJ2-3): DSGVTQTPKHLITATGQRVTLRCSPRSGDLSVYWYQQSLDQGLQFLIQYYNGEERAKGNILERFSAQQFPDLHSELNLSSLELGDSALYFCASSGPRDRDTDTQYFGPGTRLTVL.

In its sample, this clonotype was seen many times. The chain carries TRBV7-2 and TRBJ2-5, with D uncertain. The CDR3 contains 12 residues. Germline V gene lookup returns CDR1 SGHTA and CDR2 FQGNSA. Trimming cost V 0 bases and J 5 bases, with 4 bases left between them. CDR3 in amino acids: CASSLALETQYF. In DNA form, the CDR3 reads TGTGCCAGCAGCTTAGCGCTGGAGACCCAGTACTTC. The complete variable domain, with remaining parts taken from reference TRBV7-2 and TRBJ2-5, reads GAGVSQSPSNKVTEKGKDVELRCDPISGHTALYWYRQSLGQGLEFLIYFQGNSAPDKSGLPSDRFSAERTGGSVSTLTIQRTQQEDSAVYLCASSLALETQYFGPGTRLLVL.